The 11 T cell receptor beta chains presented below share a single source sample, sequenced in a study of beta chain features in type 1 diabetes. Findings and caveats of the study: Moderate yet significant TCRB CDR3 shortening was seen in Type 1 diabetes patients in all four CD4+ subsets.

These receptors' antigens are unknown. The entirety of the isolated RNA underwent reverse transcription, so expressed TCRB transcripts were sequenced. Method: immunoSEQ multiplex PCR; TCRdb's copy keeps in-frame clones and lacks some. The sample yields 600,000 to 750,000 clones, 12% seen once. The source material was naive CD4+ T cells from blood. The receptors derive from a man aged 25 to 40 with type 1 diabetes.

The table lists this clone with a few counts. The chain has TRBV13 and TRBJ1-6, with a tentative D call TRBD1 (5 bases). Trimming stripped 0 bases from V and 10 bases from J, with 13 bases between. CDR3 length: 15 residues. Germline V lookup: CDR1 PRHDT, CDR2 FYEKMQ (reference sequence). CDR3 region: CASSLGSTVSSPLHF. The CDR3 DNA is TGTGCCAGCAGCTTAGGCTCGACAGTTTCCTCACCCCTCCACTTT.

V is TRBV19 and J is TRBJ1-1, with unresolved D. Germline CDR1 LNHDA, CDR2 SQIVND (reference sequence). Trimming cost V 2 bases and J 1 base, with 5 bases left between them. This CDR3 region has 13 residues. CDR3 in DNA: TGTGCCAGTAGTATACTGGCGAACACTGAAGCTTTCTTT. This sequence encodes CASSILANTEAFF. The complete variable domain, with remaining parts taken from reference TRBV19 and TRBJ1-1, reads DGGITQSPKYLFRKEGQNVTLSCEQNLNHDAMYWYRQDPGQGLRLIYYSQIVNDFQKGDIAEGYSVSREKKESFPLTVTSAQKNPTAFYLCASSILANTEAFFGQGTRLTVV.

This clone was counted a few times. This rearrangement joins TRBV6-5 to TRBJ2-4; no definite D call. Germline-derived CDR1 and CDR2 are MNHEY and SVGAGI. This CDR3 is 15 amino acids long. V gave up 3 bases and J gave up 0 bases, with 9 bases separating them. The chain's CDR3 is CASSYSWEAKNIQYF. CDR3 nucleotide sequence: TGTGCCAGCAGTTATTCGTGGGAAGCCAAAAACATTCAGTACTTC.

For this clone: An end of the junction differs from the germline gene, which may be a read error. The J gene is TRBJ2-7, the V gene TRBV28, with TRBD1 matching 7 bases. Germline V gene sequence: CDR1 MDHEN, CDR2 SYDVKM. The CDR3 consists of 12 residues. The CDR3 nucleotides are TGTGCCAGCAGTCTGCCGGGACAGAGTCTCTCTTTC. Amino acids: CASSLPGQSLSF.

This clone was counted between two and nine times. V gene TRBV18 combines with J gene TRBJ2-7; a possible D gene is TRBD1 (6 bases). Germline V lookup: CDR1 KGHSH, CDR2 LQKENI. The CDR3 runs 13 residues. V was trimmed by 5 bases and J by 7 bases, leaving 15 bases between them. Here the CDR3 reads CASSSILRGEQYF. As DNA, the CDR3 is TGTGCCAGCTCATCAATCTTGAGGGGGGAGCAGTACTTC.

This chain joins TRBV7-2 and TRBJ2-6, with D tentatively TRBD1 (6 bases). The CDR3 covers 18 residues. CDR1 is SGHTA, CDR2 FQGNSA, per germline. The germline V and J ends were trimmed by 1 base and 4 bases, with 17 bases remaining between them. The CDR3 is CASSLVGTTSWGANVLTF. In DNA form, the CDR3 reads TGTGCCAGCAGCTTAGTGGGGACAACCTCGTGGGGGGCCAACGTCCTGACTTTC.

The V and J genes are TRBV30 and TRBJ2-5; 7 bases are shared with TRBD1. CDR1 and CDR2 from the germline V gene are GTSNPN and SVGIG (reference sequence). The V gene end was trimmed by 0 bases and the J gene end by 6 bases; junction bases not matched to a gene: 4. The CDR3 sequence is 13 residues long. The CDR3 region is CAWSVEGAKTQYF. The CDR3 DNA is TGTGCCTGGAGTGTAGAGGGGGCTAAGACCCAGTACTTC.

There are a few counts of this clone. This sequence joins TRBV7-2 and TRBJ2-3; D unresolved. Trimming removed 4 bases from V and 2 bases from J, with 7 bases in between. The CDR3 sequence is 13 residues long. Germline V gene lookup returns CDR1 SGHTA and CDR2 FQGNSA. CDR3 in DNA: TGTGCCAGCAGCTCCCTCCTCACAGATACGCAGTATTTT. The encoded protein is CASSSLLTDTQYF.

The chain couples TRBV9 to TRBJ2-1, with D maybe TRBD2 (5 bases). CDR1 SGDLS and CDR2 YYNGEE come from the germline V gene. The CDR3 is 15 amino acids. V dropped 1 base and J dropped 3 bases, with 11 bases sitting between them. In DNA, the CDR3 is TGTGCCAGCAGCGTAACAGCGGTCGGCTACAATGAGCAGTTCTTC. It codes for CASSVTAVGYNEQFF.

This clone was recorded only once. The DNA of the CDR3 is TGTGCCAGCAGCGGACAGGGACAAAGCTCCTATAATTCACCCCTCCACTTT. Encoded protein: CASSGQGQSSYNSPLHF. The J gene is TRBJ1-6, the V gene TRBV2; 8 bases match TRBD1. The CDR3 sequence is 17 residues long. The germline gives CDR1 SNHLY, CDR2 FYNNEI. After removal of 6 bases from V and 0 bases from J, the junction contained 7 bases not matched to a gene. The whole variable domain, remainder taken from reference TRBV2 and TRBJ1-6, is EPEVTQTPSHQVTQMGQEVILRCVPISNHLYFYWYRQILGQKVEFLVSFYNNEISEKSEIFDDQFSVERPDGSNFTLKIRSTKLEDSAMYFCASSGQGQSSYNSPLHFGNGTRLTVT.

V and J are TRBV28 and TRBJ1-4; 8 positions match TRBD1. V lost 8 bases, J lost 8 bases, and 7 bases stayed unmatched. There are 13 residues in the CDR3. Germline V CDR1 and CDR2: MDHEN, SYDVKM. The CDR3 nucleotides read TGTGCCAGCGGTCGGACAGGGCCCGAAAAACTGTTTTTT. Translated, it gives CASGRTGPEKLFF.